Shown below are 19 T cell receptor beta chains from a single sample sequenced in a study of blood T cell repertoires in COVID-19. Clones were sequenced by immunoSEQ multiplex PCR, and TCRdb holds only the in-frame ones, with some missing. Counted here are under 300,000 clones, under 90% occurring once; the ten biggest clones make up roughly a sixth. The sequenced material came from PBMCs or T cells enriched from blood (not recorded which). These receptors all stem from a man between 18 and 29 years old who had recovered from COVID-19.

CDR3 nucleotides: TGCGCCAGCAGCATGGGACTAGCGGGAGGGTTTTACGAGCAGTACTTC. It yields the protein CASSMGLAGGFYEQYF. The V and J genes are TRBV5-1 and TRBJ2-7, with 16 bases fitting TRBD2. Germline CDR1 and CDR2: SGHRS and YFSETQ. J lost 4 bases, V lost 4 bases, and 5 bases had no gene match. CDR3 length: 16 amino acids. The whole variable domain, remainder taken from reference TRBV5-1 and TRBJ2-7, is KAGVTQTPRYLIKTRGQQVTLSCSPISGHRSVSWYQQTPGQGLQFLFEYFSETQRNKGNFPGRFSGRQFSNSRSEMNVSTLELGDSALYLCASSMGLAGGFYEQYFGPGTRLTVT.

The chain recombines TRBV10-2 with TRBJ2-2; 8 bases are shared with TRBD1. V shed 6 bases and J 3 bases; nucleotides not matched to a gene: 0. The CDR3 totals 13 residues. The germline CDR1 and CDR2 sequences are WSHSY and SAAADI. CDR3 loop: CASRDRDTGELFF. The CDR3 DNA sequence: TGCGCCAGCAGGGACAGGGACACCGGGGAGCTGTTTTTT.

This clone was observed a single time. The chain uses TRBV6-2 or TRBV6-3 and TRBJ2-7, with 9 bases identical to TRBD1. Trimming removed 6 bases from V and 4 bases from J; junction bases left unmatched: 10. CDR3 size: 15 residues. The germline V gene encodes CDR1 MNHEY and CDR2 SVGEGT. CDR3 amino acids: CASSPSGTGIYEQYF. The CDR3 region has the DNA TGTGCCAGCAGCCCATCTGGGACAGGGATTTACGAGCAGTACTTC.

The rearrangement links TRBV10-3 to TRBJ2-5; D may be TRBD1 (6 bases). V was pared by 3 bases and J by 4 bases, with 9 bases between. Germline CDR1 reads ENHRY; CDR2 reads SYGVKD. The CDR3 is 13 amino acids. The CDR3: CAISDRQVETQYF. Written as DNA, the CDR3 is TGTGCCATCAGTGACCGACAGGTAGAGACCCAGTACTTC.

The V call is TRBV6-5, the J call TRBJ1-5, with 8 nucleotides matching TRBD1. CDR3 length: 15 amino acids. Germline trimming cut 6 bases from V and 6 bases from J; bases unmatched to any gene: 10. Germline assignment: CDR1 MNHEY and CDR2 SVGAGI. The CDR3 DNA follows: TGTGCCAGCAGCGCTTCCCCAGGGGGCGGTCAGCCCCAGCATTTT. Translated, it gives CASSASPGGGQPQHF.

A few counts support this clone. The chain couples TRBV12-5 to TRBJ2-3, with 8 bases matching TRBD2. From germline, CDR1 is LGHNT and CDR2 FRNRAP. The trim removed 1 base at V and 5 bases at J, leaving 5 bases unmatched. The CDR3 is 15 amino acids. CDR3 bases: TGTGCTAGTGGTTTGGGAGCGGGAGATCTAGATACGCAGTATTTT. Protein sequence: CASGLGAGDLDTQYF.

The rearrangement links TRBV6-5 to TRBJ1-1, with D hard to call. V shed 0 bases and J shed 1 base, with 12 bases lying between them. The CDR3 consists of 16 residues. CDR1 is MNHEY and CDR2 is SVGAGI in the germline V gene. The CDR3 DNA sequence: TGTGCCAGCAGTTACTCCTACTCCACGAAGAACACTGAAGCTTTCTTT. It is translated as CASSYSYSTKNTEAFF.

The rearrangement joins TRBV10-1 to TRBJ2-3; D perhaps matches TRBD2 (5 bases). V lost 3 bases and J lost 0, with 19 bases in between. Germline CDR1 reads WNHNN; CDR2 reads SYGVQD (reference sequence). This CDR3 is 18 amino acids long. Here the CDR3 reads CASSESTNRAASTDTQYF. Written as DNA, the CDR3 is TGCGCCAGCAGTGAATCGACTAATCGCGCGGCTAGCACAGATACGCAGTATTTT.

This clone was recorded many times. The rearrangement uses TRBV6-4 and TRBJ2-3; 13 bases are shared with TRBD2. The CDR3 is 15 amino acids. Germline V gene lookup returns CDR1 MRHNA and CDR2 SNTAGT. Trimming at V came to 5 bases and at J to 4 bases, leaving 3 bases not matched to a gene. DNA of the CDR3: TGTGCCAGCAGTCTTACTAGCGGGGGGGCAGATACGCAGTATTTT. It specifies CASSLTSGGADTQYF.

V usage is TRBV6-5 and J usage is TRBJ2-5; D is perhaps TRBD2 (6 bases). Germline assignment: CDR1 MNHEY and CDR2 SVGAGI. Trimming shortened V by 0 bases and J by 4 bases, and 9 bases separated the two germline ends. The CDR3 length is 14 residues. DNA of the CDR3: TGTGCCAGCAGTTACTCAGGACTATTAGAGACCCAGTACTTC. It specifies CASSYSGLLETQYF.

This clone was picked up a small number of times. V and J are TRBV28 and TRBJ1-5, with TRBD1 matching 7 bases. CDR3 size: 15 residues. Germline CDR1 and CDR2: MDHEN and SYDVKM. The V segment lost 2 bases and the J segment 0 bases; nucleotides outside the gene matches: 1. The CDR3 sequence is CASSLGTVSNQPQHF. CDR3 in DNA: TGTGCCAGCAGTTTAGGGACAGTTAGCAATCAGCCCCAGCATTTT.

As DNA, the CDR3 is TGTGCCAGCAGTCCCGACAGTTTCTTTTCACCCCTCCACTTT. Protein sequence: CASSPDSFFSPLHF. The chain joins TRBV27 to TRBJ1-6; a possible D gene is TRBD1 (5 bases). Germline V lookup: CDR1 MNHEY, CDR2 SMNVEV (reference sequence). This CDR3 is 14 amino acids long. The V and J ends lost 5 bases and 9 bases respectively, with 14 bases between them.

This chain connects TRBV10-3 to TRBJ2-3; 11 nucleotides match TRBD2. The CDR3 totals 16 residues. J was trimmed by 4 bases and V by 4 bases; bases with no gene match: 7. In germline, CDR1 is ENHRY, CDR2 SYGVKD. As DNA, the CDR3 is TGTGCCATCAGTGGAGTAGCGGGGGGGCTAGCAGATACGCAGTATTTT. Protein: CAISGVAGGLADTQYF.

The gene calls are TRBV7-6 and TRBJ2-1; 10 nucleotides match TRBD2. The V and J ends lost 2 bases and 8 bases, in that order; junction bases with no gene match: 6. The CDR3 extends over 15 amino acids. Germline lookup yields CDR1 SGHVS and CDR2 FNYEAQ. The CDR3 loop reads CASSLSTSGVYEQFF. The CDR3 nucleotides are TGTGCCAGCAGCTTAAGTACTAGCGGGGTATATGAGCAGTTCTTC. Filled out from reference TRBV7-6 and TRBJ2-1, the complete variable domain reads GAGVSQSPRYKVTKRGQDVALRCDPISGHVSLYWYRQALGQGPEFLTYFNYEAQQDKSGLPNDRFSAERPEGSISTLTIQRTEQRDSAMYRCASSLSTSGVYEQFFGPGTRLTVL.

This chain uses TRBV6-5 with TRBJ2-1, with D possibly being TRBD2 (5 bases). The CDR3 is made up of 16 amino acids. Germline values: CDR1 MNHEY, CDR2 SVGAGI. With 0 bases removed from V and 4 bases from J, the gap between germline ends came to 13 bases. The CDR3 DNA reads as TGTGCCAGCAGTTACTCGCGGACTTCTCCTTACAATGAGCAGTTCTTC. Translated: CASSYSRTSPYNEQFF.

The chain joins TRBV10-1 to TRBJ1-5; D call uncertain. Germline CDR1 WNHNN, CDR2 SYGVQD (reference sequence). V was trimmed by 0 bases and J by 2 bases, leaving 14 bases between them. The CDR3 has 17 residues. CDR3 nucleotide sequence: TGCGCCAGCAGTGAGTCGGGCATAGAGGAGGGCAATCAGCCCCAGCATTTT. Translation: CASSESGIEEGNQPQHF.

This clone was seen only a few times. This chain links TRBV18 with TRBJ2-1; 7 nucleotides align to TRBD1. V trimming: 0 bases; J trimming: 8 bases; junction bases outside the gene matches: 7. Germline assignment: CDR1 KGHSH and CDR2 LQKENI. The CDR3 is made up of 15 amino acids. CDR3 loop: CASSPPQGYIHEQFF. In DNA, the CDR3 is TGTGCCAGCTCACCACCACAGGGGTACATCCATGAGCAGTTCTTC. The full variable domain, completed using reference TRBV18 and TRBJ2-1, is NAGVMQNPRHLVRRRGQEARLRCSPMKGHSHVYWYRQLPEEGLKFMVYLQKENIIDESGMPKERFSAEFPKEGPSILRIQQVVRGDSAAYFCASSPPQGYIHEQFFGPGTRLTVL.

The chain employs TRBV12-2 and TRBJ2-1; whether TRBD1, the table's D call, matches the DNA was not checked. TRBV12-2 is described as a pseudogene. The CDR3 contains 12 residues. The CDR3 protein is CASRLVWHKQFF. In DNA form, the CDR3 reads TGTGCAAGTCGCTTAGTTTGGCACAAGCAGTTCTTC.

The J gene is TRBJ2-5, the V gene TRBV5-4; 12 nucleotides agree with TRBD2. V lost 1 base to trimming and J lost 5 bases; unmatched junction nucleotides: 9. Germline CDR1 and CDR2: SGHNT and YYREEE (reference sequence). This CDR3 is 17 amino acids long. The CDR3 DNA reads TGTGCCAGCAGCTTGCGACCTAGCGGGGGGGCCCGGGAGACCCAGTACTTC. It encodes CASSLRPSGGARETQYF.